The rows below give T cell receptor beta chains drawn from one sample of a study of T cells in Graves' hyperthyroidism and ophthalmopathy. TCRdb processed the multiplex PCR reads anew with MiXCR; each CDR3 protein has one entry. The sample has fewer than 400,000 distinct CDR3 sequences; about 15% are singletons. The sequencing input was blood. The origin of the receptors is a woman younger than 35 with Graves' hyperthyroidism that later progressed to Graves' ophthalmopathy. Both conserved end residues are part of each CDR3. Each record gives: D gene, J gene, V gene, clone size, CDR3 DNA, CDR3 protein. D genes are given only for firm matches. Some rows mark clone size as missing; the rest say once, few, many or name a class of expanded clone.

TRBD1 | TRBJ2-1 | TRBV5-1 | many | TGCGCCAGCAGCTCCGCTAGGCCCCGGGACAGGGAGAATGAGCAGTTCTTC | CASSSARPRDRENEQFF
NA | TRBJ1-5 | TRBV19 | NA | TGTGCCAGTAGTATCAAGGTGGCTGCTAATCAGCCCCAGCATTTT | CASSIKVAANQPQHF
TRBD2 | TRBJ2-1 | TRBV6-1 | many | TGTGCCAGCAGTCGCCCAGGACTAGCGGGTCGCTACAATGAGCAGTTCTTC | CASSRPGLAGRYNEQFF
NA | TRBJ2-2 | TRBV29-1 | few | TGCAGCGTTGAACGTGGCACCGGGGAGCTGTTTTTT | CSVERGTGELFF
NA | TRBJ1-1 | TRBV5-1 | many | TGCGCCAGCAGCTTTGGACCCTCGAACACTGAAGCTTTCTTT | CASSFGPSNTEAFF
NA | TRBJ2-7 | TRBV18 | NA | TGTGCCAGCTCACCAAGACAGACCTACGGGCAGTACTTC | CASSPRQTYGQYF
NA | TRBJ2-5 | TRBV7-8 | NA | TGTGCCAGCCAAGAGGGGGGCGTGGGTCGCCCAGAGACCCAGTACTTC | CASQEGGVGRPETQYF
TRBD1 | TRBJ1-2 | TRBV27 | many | TGTGCCAGCAGTCCTACAGGGGAAATAGCTGGCTACACCTTC | CASSPTGEIAGYTF
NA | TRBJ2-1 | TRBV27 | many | TGTGCCAGCAGTTTACGGCCGCTCAATGAGCAGTTCTTC | CASSLRPLNEQFF
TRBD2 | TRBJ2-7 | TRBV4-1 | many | TGCGCCAGCAGCCAAGAGGGACTAGCGGGAGGGTCGGCCTACGAGCAGTACTTC | CASSQEGLAGGSAYEQYF
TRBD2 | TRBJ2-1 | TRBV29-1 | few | TGCAGCGTTGCCCTGGGACTAGCGGGAATGGATGAGCAGTTCTTC | CSVALGLAGMDEQFF
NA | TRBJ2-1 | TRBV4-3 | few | TGCGCCAGCAGCCAGTCTAACCGGGACTTGAACTTCTATTCCTACAATGAGCAGTTCTTC | CASSQSNRDLNFYSYNEQFF
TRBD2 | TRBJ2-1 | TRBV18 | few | TGTGCCAGCTCACCGCCGCTAGCGGGAGGGCACCAGAGCTCCTACAATGAGCAGTTCTTC | CASSPPLAGGHQSSYNEQFF
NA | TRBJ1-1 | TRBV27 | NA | TGTGCCAGCAGTTTACGAGGCAGGGGACACACTGAAGCTTTCTTT | CASSLRGRGHTEAFF
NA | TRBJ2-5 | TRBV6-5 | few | TGTGCCAGCAGTTATCAGTTCCAAGAGACCCAGTACTTC | CASSYQFQETQYF
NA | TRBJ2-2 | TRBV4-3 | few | TGCGCCAGCAGCCCGCGCGGGGAGCTGTTTTTT | CASSPRGELFF
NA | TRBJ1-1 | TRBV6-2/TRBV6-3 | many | TGTGCCAGCAGTTACTCGGGGGGGGTGAACACTGAAGCTTTCTTT | CASSYSGGVNTEAFF
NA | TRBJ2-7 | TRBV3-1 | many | TGTGCCAGCAGCCTAACACGGGGTGAGCAGTACTTC | CASSLTRGEQYF
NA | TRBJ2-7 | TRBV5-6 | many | TGTGCCAGCAGCCCTACAGGGAGCTCCTACGAGCAGTACTTC | CASSPTGSSYEQYF
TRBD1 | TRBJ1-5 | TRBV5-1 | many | TGCGCCAGCCGAACCGAGGACAGGACCGACAATCAGCCCCAGCATTTT | CASRTEDRTDNQPQHF
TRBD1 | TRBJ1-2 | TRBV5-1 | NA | TGCGCCAGCAGCCAGGGGGGGAACTATGGCTACAGCTTC | CASSQGGNYGYSF
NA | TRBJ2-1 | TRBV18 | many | TGTGCCAGCTCACAGGCGGTGGCGGGAAGCTCCTACAATGAGCAGTTCTTC | CASSQAVAGSSYNEQFF
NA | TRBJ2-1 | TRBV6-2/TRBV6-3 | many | TGTGCCAGCAGGGACAGTGACTTCAATGAGCAGTTCTTC | CASRDSDFNEQFF
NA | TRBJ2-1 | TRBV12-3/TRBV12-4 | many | TGTGCCAGCAGCCGTTCTCCGGACGGGTTGAATGAGCAGTTCTTC | CASSRSPDGLNEQFF
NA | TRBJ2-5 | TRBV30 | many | TGTGCCTGGAGTGTGGGGGCGCGAGTAGAGACCCAGTACTTC | CAWSVGARVETQYF
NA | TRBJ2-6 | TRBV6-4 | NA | TGTGCCAGCAGTGAACAGAGCTCTGGGGCCAACGTCCTGACTTTC | CASSEQSSGANVLTF
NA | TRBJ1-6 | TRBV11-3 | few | TGTGCCAGCATCCGACCCCCAGAGACCGACTCCTATAATTCACCCCTCCACTTT | CASIRPPETDSYNSPLHF
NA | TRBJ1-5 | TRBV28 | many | TGTGCCAGCAGTTTCCTCAAGGGAAGCAATCAGCCCCAGCATTTT | CASSFLKGSNQPQHF
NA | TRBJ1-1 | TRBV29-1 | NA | TGCAGCGTGGGGGGGGAGGTCATGAACACTGAAGCTTTCTTT | CSVGGEVMNTEAFF
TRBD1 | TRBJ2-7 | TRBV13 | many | TGTGCCAGCAGCAAGGACAGGGGCCGGGAGCAGTACTTC | CASSKDRGREQYF
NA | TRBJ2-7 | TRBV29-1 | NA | TGCAGCGTTGAATTGACAGGAAAATCCTACGAGCAGTACTTC | CSVELTGKSYEQYF
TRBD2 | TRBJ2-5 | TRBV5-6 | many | TGTGCCAGCAGCTTGGTGAGCGGGACTGGGGAGACCCAGTACTTC | CASSLVSGTGETQYF
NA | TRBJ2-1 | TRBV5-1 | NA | TGCGCCAGCAGCTTATCGGATATCTCCTACAATGAGCAGTTCTTC | CASSLSDISYNEQFF
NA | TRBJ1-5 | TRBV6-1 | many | TGTGCCAGTCGGGTGGGACACAATCAGCCCCAGCATTTT | CASRVGHNQPQHF
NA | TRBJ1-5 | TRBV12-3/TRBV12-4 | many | TGTGCCAGCAGCCCACCGGGAGGTCACAATCAGCCCCAGCATTTT | CASSPPGGHNQPQHF
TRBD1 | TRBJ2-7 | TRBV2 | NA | TGTGCCAGCAGATCGACAGGGGGCACCTACGAGCAGTACTTC | CASRSTGGTYEQYF
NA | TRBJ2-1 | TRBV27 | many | TGTGCCAGCAGTTCTCTGGTTTACAATGAGCAGTTCTTC | CASSSLVYNEQFF
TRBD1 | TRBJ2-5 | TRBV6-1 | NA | TGTGCCAGCAGTGTGGACAGGGGGATGGGGGGTCGGTACTTC | CASSVDRGMGGRYF
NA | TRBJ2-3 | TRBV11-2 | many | TGTGCCAGCAGCTTAGGGAGTCCAGGCACAGATACGCAGTATTTT | CASSLGSPGTDTQYF
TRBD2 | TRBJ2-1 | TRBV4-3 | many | TGCGCCAGCAGCCCCTCGGGGACTAGTATGGGTGAGCAGTTCTTC | CASSPSGTSMGEQFF
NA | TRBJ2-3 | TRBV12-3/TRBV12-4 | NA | TGTGCCAGCACGCCCATGGCAGGCAGCACAGATACGCAGTATTTT | CASTPMAGSTDTQYF
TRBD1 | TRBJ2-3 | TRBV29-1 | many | TGCAGCGTCCTACAGGGGCCGTCCAGCACAGATACGCAGTATTTT | CSVLQGPSSTDTQYF
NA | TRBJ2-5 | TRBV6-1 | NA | TGTGCCAGCAGTGACTTCGAGGACCAAGAGACCCAGTACTTC | CASSDFEDQETQYF
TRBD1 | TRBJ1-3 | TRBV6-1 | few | TGTGCCAGCAGTTCCTACAAGACCCAAATCGGAAGGGGGCGCGGGTCTGGAAACACCATATATTTT | CASSSYKTQIGRGRGSGNTIYF
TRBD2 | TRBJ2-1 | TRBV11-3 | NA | TGTGCCAGCAGCTTAGGTCCCGGACTAGCGGGAACCTACAATGAGCAGTTCTTC | CASSLGPGLAGTYNEQFF
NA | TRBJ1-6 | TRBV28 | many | TGTGCCAGCAGTTTAGCGACAGATTTACAATACATGTCACCCCTCCACTTT | CASSLATDLQYMSPLHF
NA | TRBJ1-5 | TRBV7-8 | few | TGTGCCAGCAGCCCCGGGCGGGGGAGCAATCAGCCCCAGCATTTT | CASSPGRGSNQPQHF